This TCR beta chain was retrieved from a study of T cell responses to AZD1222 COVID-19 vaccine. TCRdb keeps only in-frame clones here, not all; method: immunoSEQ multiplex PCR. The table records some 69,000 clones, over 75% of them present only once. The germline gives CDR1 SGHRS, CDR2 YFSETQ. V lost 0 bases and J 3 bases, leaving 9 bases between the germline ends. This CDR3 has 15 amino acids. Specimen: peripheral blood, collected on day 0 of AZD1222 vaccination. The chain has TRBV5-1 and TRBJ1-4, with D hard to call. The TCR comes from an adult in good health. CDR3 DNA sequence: TGCGCCAGCAGCTTGGCTTCCGTAGCTAATGAAAAACTGTTTTTT. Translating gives CASSLASVANEKLFF.